Sequencing of this TCR beta chain was carried out in a study of cytomegalovirus exposure and HLA in healthy donors. Turning to the study itself: Earlier sequencing of 150 million to 200 million T cells yielded approximately 120 million unique TCR beta sequences.

Findings and caveats of the study: Several of the most significant clusters appeared, in a later analysis, to be linked to common viral pathogens. A later analysis showed TCR association rates differing by HLA locus, peaking at DRB1 and lowest at HLA-C. A later analysis associated about 18,000 TCR beta sequences with HLA alleles at a 0.05 false discovery rate.

The ends were cut back, 0 bases at V and 2 bases at J, with 15 bases in the middle. Germline assignment: CDR1 LGHNA and CDR2 YSLEER. The CDR3 is 17 amino acids. Only a few counts were recorded for this clone. What it recognizes is unknown. Primers included in the PCR were 60 Vbeta and 13 Jbeta primers. Profiled with immunoSEQ multiplex PCR; TCRdb holds only in-frame clones, not every one. The sample includes about 200,000 clones, approximately 78% seen only once; the top ten take 2.9%. The genes are TRBV4-3 and TRBJ2-3; perhaps TRBD2 as D (6 bases). The TCR comes from a man aged 25 to 40 in good health and CMV-seronegative. Material: PBMCs. The CDR3 coding sequence is TGCGCCAGCAGCCAAGAGTTTATGGGGGGACCCACAGATACGCAGTATTTT. It codes for CASSQEFMGGPTDTQYF.